This passage covers 23 T cell receptor beta chains from one sample sequenced in a study of shared clonotypes between healthy human individuals. Libraries were prepared by immunoSEQ multiplex PCR; TCRdb keeps only in-frame clonotypes and omits some of them. The sample holds fewer than 1.6 million clones, 98% seen once. The specimen sequenced was naive CD4+ T cells sorted from blood. Described subset: CD45RA+ positively selected. All receptors derive from a man aged 30-40 years in good health.

The chain employs TRBV7-2 and TRBJ1-3; TRBD1 is a possible D gene (6 bases). V dropped 2 bases and J dropped 8 bases, with 28 bases sitting between them. The V gene's germline CDR1 is SGHTA and CDR2 FQGNSA. This CDR3 is 19 amino acids long. DNA for the CDR3: TGTGCCAGCAGCTTAAGGAAGATGACAGGAGCCTTCGAATCGGACACCATATATTTT. This translates into CASSLRKMTGAFESDTIYF.

The chain recombines TRBV6-5 with TRBJ1-2; 10 bases match TRBD1. The CDR3 is made up of 15 amino acids. V lost 2 bases, J lost 5 bases, and 5 bases stayed unmatched. CDR1 and CDR2 from the germline V gene are MNHEY and SVGAGI. The CDR3 here is CASSYTLGQGYGYTF. Written as DNA, the CDR3 is TGTGCCAGCAGTTACACACTGGGACAGGGGTATGGCTACACCTTC.

This clone was observed a single time. V is TRBV29-1 and J is TRBJ1-2; D perhaps matches TRBD1 (5 bases). Germline V CDR1 and CDR2: SQVTM, ANQGSEA. V gave up 4 bases and J gave up 8 bases, with 23 bases separating them. The CDR3 covers 15 residues. For the CDR3, the DNA is TGCAGCGTTGTCAGCCTTATAGGGGCGCGAGGCGGCTACACCTTC. Protein: CSVVSLIGARGGYTF.

This sequence joins TRBV5-1 and TRBJ2-7; D might be TRBD1 (6 bases). Germline V gene lookup returns CDR1 SGHRS and CDR2 YFSETQ. Trimming cost V 0 bases and J 1 base, with 17 bases left between them. The CDR3 is 17 amino acids. The CDR3 loop is CASSLALGQPLSYEQYF. CDR3 in DNA: TGCGCCAGCAGCTTGGCCCTCGGACAGCCTCTATCCTACGAGCAGTACTTC.

On this clone: Distinct nucleotide sequences in the sample also encode this CDR3. V and J are TRBV4-1 and TRBJ2-1; D is undetermined. The CDR3 has 15 amino acids. CDR1 is MGHRA, CDR2 YSYEKL, per germline. V gave up 0 bases and J gave up 0 bases, with 6 bases separating them. The CDR3 coding sequence is TGCGCCAGCAGCCAAGACGGTAGCTCCTACAATGAGCAGTTCTTC. Protein product: CASSQDGSSYNEQFF.

Here the CDR3 DNA reads TGTGCCAGCAGCTTAGAAGCATGGGGCAGGAGAACCTACGAGCAGTACTTC. It specifies CASSLEAWGRRTYEQYF. V gene TRBV7-2 combines with J gene TRBJ2-7; D is perhaps TRBD1 (5 bases). V lost 1 base to trimming and J lost 2 bases, with 18 bases between them. Germline CDR1 SGHTA, CDR2 FQGNSA. The CDR3 runs 17 residues. Full variable domain (missing parts from reference TRBV7-2 and TRBJ2-7): GAGVSQSPSNKVTEKGKDVELRCDPISGHTALYWYRQSLGQGLEFLIYFQGNSAPDKSGLPSDRFSAERTGGSVSTLTIQRTQQEDSAVYLCASSLEAWGRRTYEQYFGPGTRLTVT.

The chain links TRBV2 to TRBJ2-1; TRBD2 might be the D (6 bases). With 7 bases removed from V and 4 bases from J, the gap between germline ends came to 17 bases. The CDR3 consists of 15 residues. CDR1 and CDR2 from the germline V gene are SNHLY and FYNNEI. DNA for the CDR3: TGTGCCAGCAAGGAGGGTAGTGGATGGTACAATGAGCAGTTCTTC. This sequence encodes CASKEGSGWYNEQFF.

This clone has a single count. The chain recombines TRBV19 with TRBJ2-7; D gene unclear. The V and J ends lost 7 bases and 0 bases respectively, with 10 bases between them. CDR3 length equals 13 residues. In germline, CDR1 is LNHDA, CDR2 SQIVND (reference sequence). Here the CDR3 reads CASTGLSSYEQYF. The CDR3 coding sequence is TGTGCCAGTACTGGCTTAAGCTCCTACGAGCAGTACTTC.

The chain joins TRBV7-9 to TRBJ2-2; D call uncertain. The ends were cut back, 4 bases at V and 2 bases at J, with 11 bases in the middle. The CDR3 is made up of 15 amino acids. CDR1 is SEHNR, CDR2 FQNEAQ, per germline (reference sequence). CDR3 sequence (DNA): TGTGCCAGCAGCTCACGACCGGGTAACACCGGGGAGCTGTTTTTT. This encodes CASSSRPGNTGELFF.

The chain recombines TRBV10-3 with TRBJ2-1; TRBD2 is a possible D gene (6 bases). The V gene's germline CDR1 is ENHRY and CDR2 SYGVKD. The CDR3 loop spans 16 amino acids. V was pared by 0 bases and J by 3 bases, with 12 bases between. Written as DNA, the CDR3 is TGTGCCATCAGTGAGTCCCCCGGGAGCGTCTACAATGAGCAGTTCTTC. It translates to CAISESPGSVYNEQFF.

This clone appeared once. The J gene is TRBJ1-5, the V gene TRBV7-2; no clear D gene. CDR3 size: 13 residues. The germline gives CDR1 SGHTA, CDR2 FQGNSA. Trimming pared 5 bases from V and 6 bases from J, leaving 11 bases between. Here the CDR3 DNA reads TGTGCCAGCAGCCCACCTGCGAGTCAGCCCCAGCATTTT. Translation gives CASSPPASQPQHF.

The sample holds one count of this clone. The chain couples TRBV6-5 to TRBJ1-4; D gene ambiguous. The CDR3 length is 14 residues. V was cut by 2 bases and J by 8 bases, with 12 bases left in between. Germline values: CDR1 MNHEY, CDR2 SVGAGI. CDR3 DNA: TGTGCCAGCAGTTACGAGTCGGGGATAGAAAAACTGTTTTTT. Its protein product is CASSYESGIEKLFF.

The rearrangement joins TRBV10-2 to TRBJ2-1; TRBD1 is a possible D gene (5 bases). The germline V gene encodes CDR1 WSHSY and CDR2 SAAADI. This CDR3 has 12 residues. The V end lost 5 bases, the J end lost 6 bases, and 8 bases lay between the germline ends. CDR3 in amino acids: CASSRQFNEQFF. In DNA form, the CDR3 reads TGCGCCAGCAGTCGACAGTTCAATGAGCAGTTCTTC.

This clone was seen only once. The V gene is TRBV19, the J gene TRBJ2-1, with D perhaps given as TRBD1 or TRBD2 (5 bases each). Trimming stripped 4 bases from V and 7 bases from J, with 23 bases between. Looked up from germline, CDR1 is LNHDA and CDR2 is SQIVND (reference sequence). CDR3 size: 17 residues. The CDR3 nucleotides are TGTGCCAGTAGTACAGTATGGGCAGGGACCCATCTGAATGAGCAGTTCTTC. The encoded protein is CASSTVWAGTHLNEQFF.

This rearrangement joins TRBV7-9 to TRBJ2-1; D unclear. CDR3 length: 13 residues. Germline V lookup: CDR1 SEHNR, CDR2 FQNEAQ (reference sequence). The V and J ends lost 1 base and 9 bases respectively, with 10 bases between them. CDR3 amino acids: CASSLVKEGEQFF. The CDR3 nucleotides are TGTGCCAGCAGCTTAGTGAAAGAAGGTGAGCAGTTCTTC.

The V call is TRBV25-1, the J call TRBJ1-4; TRBD1 is a possible D gene (6 bases). The CDR3 has 13 amino acids. V dropped 5 bases and J dropped 8 bases, with 12 bases sitting between them. Per the germline V gene, CDR1 is MGHDK and CDR2 is SYGVNS. This chain's CDR3 is CASSFQGREKLFF. As DNA, the CDR3 is TGTGCCAGCAGTTTCCAGGGGCGGGAAAAACTGTTTTTT.

This clone was counted a single time. The rearrangement uses TRBV5-1 and TRBJ2-4, with TRBD2 as a possible D gene (5 bases). V dropped 4 bases and J dropped 7 bases, with 12 bases sitting between them. CDR3 size: 13 residues. In germline, CDR1 is SGHRS, CDR2 YFSETQ. CDR3 sequence reads: CASSPEDGNIQYF. Written as DNA, the CDR3 is TGCGCCAGCAGCCCGGAGGACGGGAACATTCAGTACTTC.

In its sample, this clone was seen once. The chain employs TRBV10-3 and TRBJ2-3; possibly TRBD2 for D (6 bases). The CDR3 totals 15 residues. CDR1 and CDR2 (germline): ENHRY, SYGVKD. Trimming pared 8 bases from V and 3 bases from J, leaving 18 bases between. The CDR3: CAIAGGRELTDTQYF. DNA of the CDR3: TGTGCCATCGCCGGGGGACGGGAGTTGACAGATACGCAGTATTTT.

This clone appeared a single time. The V and J genes are TRBV5-1 and TRBJ2-3; D gene unclear. Germline-derived CDR1 and CDR2 are SGHRS and YFSETQ. The CDR3 covers 15 residues. Trimming removed 2 bases at V and 0 bases at J, with 10 bases between. The CDR3 region has the DNA TGCGCCAGCAGCTTAGGCGATCCTAGCACAGATACGCAGTATTTT. Translating gives CASSLGDPSTDTQYF.

Remarks on this clone: This sample also contains other DNA sequences that code for the same CDR3. The rearrangement uses TRBV9 and TRBJ2-2; no clear D gene. This CDR3 contains 15 residues. Trimming removed 0 bases at V and 0 bases at J, with 6 bases between. In germline, CDR1 is SGDLS, CDR2 YYNGEE. CDR3 region: CASSVEGTNTGELFF. For the CDR3, the DNA is TGTGCCAGCAGCGTAGAAGGGACGAACACCGGGGAGCTGTTTTTT.

The V call is TRBV2, the J call TRBJ2-7; weak D call: TRBD1 (5 bases). CDR1 and CDR2 (germline): SNHLY, FYNNEI. This CDR3 has 14 amino acids. V lost 10 bases and J 6 bases, leaving 22 bases between the germline ends. The CDR3 coding sequence is TGTGCCACCAAACTAAGGGGTCATTCAAGCGAGCAGTACTTC. This translates into CATKLRGHSSEQYF.

V gene TRBV6-1 combines with J gene TRBJ1-2, with D hard to call. The CDR3 contains 14 residues. CDR1 is MNHNS and CDR2 is SASEGT in the germline V gene. Trimming took off 6 bases at V and 2 bases at J, with 13 bases between the two ends. The CDR3 spells CASRIGRTNYGYTF. The CDR3 nucleotides are TGTGCCAGCAGAATCGGACGGACCAACTATGGCTACACCTTC.

V gene TRBV25-1 combines with J gene TRBJ2-3, with TRBD2 identical over 13 bases. Germline V gene data show CDR1 as MGHDK and CDR2 as SYGVNS. After removal of 6 bases from V and 4 bases from J, the junction contained 4 bases not matched to a gene. This CDR3 contains 15 residues. The CDR3 region has the DNA TGTGCCAGCAGAGGACTAGCGGGAGTTTCAGATACGCAGTATTTT. Translating it yields CASRGLAGVSDTQYF. Complete variable domain (other parts from reference TRBV25-1 and TRBJ2-3): EADIYQTPRYLVIGTGKKITLECSQTMGHDKMYWYQQDPGMELHLIHYSYGVNSTEKGDLSSESTVSRIRTEHFPLTLESARPSHTSQYLCASRGLAGVSDTQYFGPGTRLTVL.